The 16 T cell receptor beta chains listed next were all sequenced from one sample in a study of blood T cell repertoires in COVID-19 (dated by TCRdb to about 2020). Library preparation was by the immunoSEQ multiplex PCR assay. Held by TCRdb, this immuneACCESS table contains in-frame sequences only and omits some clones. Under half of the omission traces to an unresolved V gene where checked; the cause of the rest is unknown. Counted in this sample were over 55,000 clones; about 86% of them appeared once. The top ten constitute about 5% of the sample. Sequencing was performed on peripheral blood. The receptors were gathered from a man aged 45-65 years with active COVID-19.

This CDR3 is CASSVLGGGPKNEQFF. Here the CDR3 DNA reads TGTGCCAGCAGCGTACTTGGCGGGGGGCCTAAAAATGAGCAGTTCTTC. V gene TRBV9 combines with J gene TRBJ2-1; TRBD2 matches 8 bases. With 1 base clipped from V and 7 bases from J, the junction kept 10 bases outside the gene matches. This CDR3 is built from 16 residues. The germline gives CDR1 SGDLS, CDR2 YYNGEE.

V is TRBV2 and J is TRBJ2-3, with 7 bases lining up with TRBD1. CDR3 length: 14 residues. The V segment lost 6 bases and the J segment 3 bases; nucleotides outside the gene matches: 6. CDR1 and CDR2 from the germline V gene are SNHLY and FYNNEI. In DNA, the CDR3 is TGTGCCAGCAGCGACAGGGTAGGGACAGATACGCAGTATTTT. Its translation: CASSDRVGTDTQYF. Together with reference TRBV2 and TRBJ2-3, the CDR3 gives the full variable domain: EPEVTQTPSHQVTQMGQEVILRCVPISNHLYFYWYRQILGQKVEFLVSFYNNEISEKSEIFDDQFSVERPDGSNFTLKIRSTKLEDSAMYFCASSDRVGTDTQYFGPGTRLTVL.

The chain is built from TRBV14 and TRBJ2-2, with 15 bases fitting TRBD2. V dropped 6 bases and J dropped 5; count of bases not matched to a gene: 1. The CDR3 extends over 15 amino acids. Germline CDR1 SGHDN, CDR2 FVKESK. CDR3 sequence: CASRGTSGGTGELFF. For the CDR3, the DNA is TGTGCCAGCAGAGGGACTAGCGGGGGGACCGGGGAGCTGTTTTTT.

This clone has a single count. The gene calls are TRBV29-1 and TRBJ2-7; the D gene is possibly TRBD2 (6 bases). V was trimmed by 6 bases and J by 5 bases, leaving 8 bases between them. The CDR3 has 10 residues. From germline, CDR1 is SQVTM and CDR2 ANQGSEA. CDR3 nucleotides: TGCAGCGTCACGGGGGACGAGCAGTACTTC. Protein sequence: CSVTGDEQYF.

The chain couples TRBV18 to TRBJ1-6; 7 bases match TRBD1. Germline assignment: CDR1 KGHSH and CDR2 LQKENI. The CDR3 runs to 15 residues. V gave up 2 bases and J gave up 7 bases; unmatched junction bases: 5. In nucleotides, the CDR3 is TGTGCCAGCTCACCAGACAGGGTTGGCAATTCACCCCTCCACTTT. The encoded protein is CASSPDRVGNSPLHF. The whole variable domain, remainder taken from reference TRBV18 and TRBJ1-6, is NAGVMQNPRHLVRRRGQEARLRCSPMKGHSHVYWYRQLPEEGLKFMVYLQKENIIDESGMPKERFSAEFPKEGPSILRIQQVVRGDSAAYFCASSPDRVGNSPLHFGNGTRLTVT.

The CDR3 nucleotides read TGCGCCAGCAGCCGCCAGGACAGGGGGCAGGGGGATGCTTTCTTT. Amino acid sequence: CASSRQDRGQGDAFF. V and J are TRBV4-1 and TRBJ1-1, with 11 bases that match TRBD1. The CDR3 loop spans 15 amino acids. Unmatched junction bases numbered 12, after V lost 4 bases and J lost 11 bases. The germline CDR1 and CDR2 sequences are MGHRA and YSYEKL.

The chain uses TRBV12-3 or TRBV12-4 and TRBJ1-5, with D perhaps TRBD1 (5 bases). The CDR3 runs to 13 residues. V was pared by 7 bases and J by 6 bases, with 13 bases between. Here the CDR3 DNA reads TGTGCCAGCACCTTTGGGGGGGTTCAGCCCCAGCATTTT. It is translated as CASTFGGVQPQHF.

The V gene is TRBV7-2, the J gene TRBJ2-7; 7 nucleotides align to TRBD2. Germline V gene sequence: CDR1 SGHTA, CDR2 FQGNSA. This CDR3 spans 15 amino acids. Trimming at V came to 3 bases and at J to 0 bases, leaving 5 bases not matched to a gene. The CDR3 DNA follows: TGTGCCAGCAGCTTCACTAGCGAGCCCTCCTACGAGCAGTACTTC. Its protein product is CASSFTSEPSYEQYF.

CDR3 sequence reads: CASSLTSDTDTQYF. CDR3 nucleotides: TGTGCCAGCAGCCTGACTAGCGACACAGATACGCAGTATTTT. The chain is built from TRBV7-2 and TRBJ2-3, with 8 bases matching TRBD2. The CDR3 has 14 amino acids. With 5 bases clipped from V and 2 bases from J, the junction kept 3 bases outside the gene matches. Germline CDR1 SGHTA, CDR2 FQGNSA.

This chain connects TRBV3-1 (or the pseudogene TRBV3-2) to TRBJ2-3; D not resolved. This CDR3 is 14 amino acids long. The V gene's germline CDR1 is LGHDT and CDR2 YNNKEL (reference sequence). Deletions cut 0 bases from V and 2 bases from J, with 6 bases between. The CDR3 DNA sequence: TGTGCCAGCAGCCAAGAGGGCCCCACAGATACGCAGTATTTT. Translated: CASSQEGPTDTQYF.

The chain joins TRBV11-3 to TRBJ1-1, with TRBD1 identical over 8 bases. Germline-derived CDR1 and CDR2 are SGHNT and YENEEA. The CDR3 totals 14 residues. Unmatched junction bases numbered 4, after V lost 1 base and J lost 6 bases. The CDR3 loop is CASSLGDRGAEAFF. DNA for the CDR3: TGTGCCAGCAGCTTAGGAGACAGGGGCGCTGAAGCTTTCTTT.

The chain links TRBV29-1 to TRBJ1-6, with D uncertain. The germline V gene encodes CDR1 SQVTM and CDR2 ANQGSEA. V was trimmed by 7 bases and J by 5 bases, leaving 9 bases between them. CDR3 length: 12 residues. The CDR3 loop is CSAGEDNSPLHF. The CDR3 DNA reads TGCAGCGCGGGAGAGGATAATTCACCCCTCCACTTT.

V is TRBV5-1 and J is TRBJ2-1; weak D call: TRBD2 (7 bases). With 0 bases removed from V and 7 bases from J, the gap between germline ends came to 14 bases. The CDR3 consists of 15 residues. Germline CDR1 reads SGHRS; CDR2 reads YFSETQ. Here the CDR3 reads CASSLVVGGRNEQFF. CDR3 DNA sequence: TGCGCCAGCAGCTTGGTAGTGGGGGGGCGGAATGAGCAGTTCTTC.

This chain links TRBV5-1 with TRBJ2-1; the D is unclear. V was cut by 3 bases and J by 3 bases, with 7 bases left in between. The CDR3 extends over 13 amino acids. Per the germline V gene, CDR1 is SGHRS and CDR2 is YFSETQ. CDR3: CASSSGVYNEQFF. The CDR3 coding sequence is TGCGCCAGCAGCTCCGGAGTCTACAATGAGCAGTTCTTC. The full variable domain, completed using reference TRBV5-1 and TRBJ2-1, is KAGVTQTPRYLIKTRGQQVTLSCSPISGHRSVSWYQQTPGQGLQFLFEYFSETQRNKGNFPGRFSGRQFSNSRSEMNVSTLELGDSALYLCASSSGVYNEQFFGPGTRLTVL.

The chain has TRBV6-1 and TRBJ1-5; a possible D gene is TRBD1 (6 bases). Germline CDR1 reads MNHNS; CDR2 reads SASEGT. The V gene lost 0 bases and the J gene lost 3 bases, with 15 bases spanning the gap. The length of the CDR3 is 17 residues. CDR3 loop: CASSEALRQDLNQPQHF. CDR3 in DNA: TGTGCCAGCAGTGAAGCGCTGAGACAGGACCTCAATCAGCCCCAGCATTTT.

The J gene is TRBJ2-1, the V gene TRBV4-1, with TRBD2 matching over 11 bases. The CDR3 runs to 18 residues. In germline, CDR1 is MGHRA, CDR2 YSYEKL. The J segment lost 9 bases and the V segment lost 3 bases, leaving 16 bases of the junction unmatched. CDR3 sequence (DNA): TGCGCCAGCAGCCAGTCGGGACTTAGCGGGAGGGCAAGGCGTGAGCAGTTCTTC. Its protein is CASSQSGLSGRARREQFF.